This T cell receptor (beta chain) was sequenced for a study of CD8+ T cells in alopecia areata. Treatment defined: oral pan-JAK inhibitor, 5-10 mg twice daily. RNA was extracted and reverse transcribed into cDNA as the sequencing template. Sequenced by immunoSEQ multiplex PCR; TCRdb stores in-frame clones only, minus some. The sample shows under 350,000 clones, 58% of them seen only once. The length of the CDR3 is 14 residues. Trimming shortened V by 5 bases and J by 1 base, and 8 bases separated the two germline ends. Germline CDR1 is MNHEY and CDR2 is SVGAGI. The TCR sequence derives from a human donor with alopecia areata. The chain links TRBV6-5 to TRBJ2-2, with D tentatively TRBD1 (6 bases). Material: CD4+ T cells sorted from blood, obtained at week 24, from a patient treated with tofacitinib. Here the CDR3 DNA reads TGTGCCAGCAGTCAGGGGTTGAACACCGGGGAGCTGTTTTTT. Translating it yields CASSQGLNTGELFF.